These 15 T cell receptor beta chains came from one sample sequenced in a study of T-cell reconstitution after alpha-beta-depleted transplantation in children. Unique molecular identifiers were incorporated when the TCRbeta library was constructed. TCRdb re-derived calls from the PCR reads in MiXCR, one entry per CDR3 protein. The sample holds hundreds of thousands of distinct CDR3 sequences, around 14% seen once. The starting material was PBMCs, obtained before TCRalphabeta/CD19-depleted stem cell transplant. These receptors were collected from a girl aged 2 to 9 with congenital amegakaryocytic thrombocytopenia, due to receive a stem cell transplant.

This clonotype was counted only a few times. This rearrangement joins TRBV12-3 or TRBV12-4 to TRBJ2-5; D tentatively fits TRBD1 or TRBD2 (6 bases each). The V and J ends lost 6 bases and 5 bases respectively, with 13 bases between them. The CDR3 contains 13 residues. CDR3 bases: TGTGCCAGCAGATCCGGGGGCCTCGAGACCCAGTACTTC. This sequence encodes CASRSGGLETQYF.

This clonotype was picked up many times. The rearrangement links TRBV20-1 to TRBJ2-2, with D possibly being TRBD2 (5 bases). The germline V and J ends were trimmed by 3 bases and 3 bases, with 8 bases remaining between them. The CDR3 loop spans 13 amino acids. Per germline, CDR1 DFQATT and CDR2 SNEGSKA (reference sequence). CDR3 bases: TGCAGTGCTAGTAGCGCCTACACCGGGGAGCTGTTTTTT. Protein sequence: CSASSAYTGELFF.

This chain links TRBV10-3 with TRBJ2-7; TRBD2 aligns across 9 bases. The CDR3 has 19 amino acids. In germline, CDR1 is ENHRY, CDR2 SYGVKD. Trimming at V came to 8 bases and at J to 5 bases, leaving 25 bases not matched to a gene. For the CDR3, the DNA is TGTGCCATCTCTCGCAAAAATGAGACTAGCGGAGGCGGAATCCACGAGCAGTACTTC. Its translation: CAISRKNETSGGGIHEQYF.

This clonotype has a count of ten or more. The rearrangement links TRBV12-3 or TRBV12-4 to TRBJ1-5, with 7 bases aligning to TRBD1. V was pared by 4 bases and J by 7 bases, with 1 base of the junction left unmatched. This CDR3 region has 12 residues. CDR3 protein: CASSSGGQPQHF. The CDR3 DNA follows: TGTGCCAGCAGTTCAGGGGGACAGCCCCAGCATTTT.

There are many counts of this clonotype. The CDR3 reads CASRNPRQGDYEQYF. Written as DNA, the CDR3 is TGTGCCAGCAGAAACCCTCGACAGGGTGACTACGAGCAGTACTTC. The chain is built from TRBV28 and TRBJ2-7, with TRBD1 identical over 7 bases. V was pared by 6 bases and J by 3 bases, with 11 bases of the junction left unmatched. The germline CDR1 and CDR2 sequences are MDHEN and SYDVKM. This CDR3 has 15 residues.

The chain combines TRBV7-9 with TRBJ2-1; perhaps TRBD1 as D (5 bases). Germline V gene data show CDR1 as SEHNR and CDR2 as FQNEAQ (reference sequence). The CDR3 is made up of 16 amino acids. The V end lost 3 bases, the J end lost 9 bases, and 21 bases lay between the germline ends. This CDR3 reads CASSFRVRLLRSEQFF. As DNA, the CDR3 is TGTGCCAGCAGCTTCAGGGTGAGACTCCTCCGTTCTGAGCAGTTCTTC.

This clonotype was counted at least ten times. The rearrangement links TRBV29-1 to TRBJ1-1; a weak D match, TRBD1 (5 bases). Trimming removed 7 bases from V and 0 bases from J, with 9 bases in between. The CDR3 totals 12 residues. CDR1 and CDR2 from the germline V gene are SQVTM and ANQGSEA. DNA for the CDR3: TGCAGCGGACAGATCCTGAACACTGAAGCTTTCTTT. Translating it yields CSGQILNTEAFF.

This clonotype was seen ten or more times. The chain links TRBV20-1 to TRBJ2-1, with D possibly being TRBD2 (5 bases). The germline CDR1 and CDR2 sequences are DFQATT and SNEGSKA (reference sequence). Trimming took 2 bases from V and 6 from J, leaving 11 bases between them. The CDR3 has 13 amino acids. The CDR3, as DNA: TGCAGTGCTAGAAGGGAGTGGGTCAATGAGCAGTTCTTC. This gives the protein CSARREWVNEQFF.

CDR3 protein: CTSGGDTNYGYTF. As DNA, the CDR3 is TGTACCTCGGGGGGTGACACTAACTATGGCTACACCTTC. The chain couples TRBV10-3 to TRBJ1-2, with D maybe TRBD1 (5 bases). CDR1 is ENHRY and CDR2 is SYGVKD in the germline V gene. This CDR3 has 13 amino acids.

This clonotype was detected a few times. J is TRBJ2-1 and V is TRBV12-3 or TRBV12-4; 9 nucleotides line up with TRBD2. The CDR3 contains 16 residues. V was pared by 2 bases and J by 5 bases, with 7 bases of the junction left unmatched. CDR3 bases: TGTGCCAGCAGTTTAACGGTACTAGCGGGCAACAATGAGCAGTTCTTC. This encodes CASSLTVLAGNNEQFF.

This clonotype was recorded a few times. V and J are TRBV5-1 and TRBJ2-2, with 10 bases identical to TRBD2. Germline assignment: CDR1 SGHRS and CDR2 YFSETQ. V dropped 2 bases and J dropped 5; count of bases not matched to a gene: 6. This CDR3 is 16 amino acids long. The chain's CDR3 is CASSLLSSGSTGELFF. CDR3 nucleotide sequence: TGCGCCAGCAGCTTACTGTCTAGCGGGAGTACCGGGGAGCTGTTTTTT.

This clonotype was counted between two and nine times. The chain combines TRBV7-9 with TRBJ1-1; 7 nucleotides align to TRBD1. The CDR3 covers 14 residues. With V trimmed by 2 bases and J by 6 bases, 6 bases remained unmatched. CDR1 is SEHNR, CDR2 FQNEAQ, per germline (reference sequence). CDR3 bases: TGTGCCAGCAGCTTACCCCGACAGGGCCCTGAAGCTTTCTTT. It encodes CASSLPRQGPEAFF.

This clonotype appeared many times. V and J are TRBV29-1 and TRBJ2-7, with D tentatively TRBD1 (6 bases). Germline CDR1 reads SQVTM; CDR2 reads ANQGSEA. V lost 2 bases to trimming and J lost 6 bases, with 17 bases between them. There are 14 residues in the CDR3. The CDR3 here is CSVEFDGRGSEQYF. CDR3 DNA: TGCAGCGTTGAATTTGATGGCAGGGGAAGCGAGCAGTACTTC.

This clonotype came up a few times. This chain uses TRBV5-1 with TRBJ2-7, with D perhaps being TRBD1 or TRBD2 (5 bases each). Germline lookup yields CDR1 SGHRS and CDR2 YFSETQ. The CDR3 is 17 amino acids. V shed 4 bases and J shed 0 bases, with 20 bases lying between them. CDR3 protein: CASSTLAGTASSYEQYF. As DNA, the CDR3 is TGCGCCAGCAGCACCCTCGCCGGGACGGCGAGCTCCTACGAGCAGTACTTC.

The chain is built from TRBV28 and TRBJ2-7; tentative D call: TRBD1 (6 bases). V was cut by 5 bases and J by 3 bases, with 11 bases left in between. Germline-derived CDR1 and CDR2 are MDHEN and SYDVKM. CDR3 size: 13 residues. CDR3 in DNA: TGTGCCAGCAGTCTCTACAGGGTCTACGAGCAGTACTTC. Translated: CASSLYRVYEQYF.